One TCR beta chain is described in this entry. This sample is drawn from a study of control samples from healthy donors and cancer patients. Unmatched junction bases numbered 6, after V lost 5 bases and J lost 4 bases. The CDR3 runs 14 residues. Looked up from germline, CDR1 is LNHDA and CDR2 is SQIVND (reference sequence). Some clones are missing from TCRdb's copy, which holds only in-frame ones; the method was immunoSEQ multiplex PCR. The sample has tens of thousands of clones, more than 80% seen once. The chain joins TRBV19 to TRBJ1-2, with TRBD1 matching over 8 bases. Sequences were obtained from PBMCs. The TCR comes from a woman between 50 and 59 years old with lung cancer. CDR3 in amino acids: CASSAGQGFYGYTF. The CDR3 DNA follows: TGTGCCAGTAGTGCCGGACAGGGTTTCTATGGCTACACCTTC.